This T cell receptor (beta chain) emerged from a study of blood T cell repertoires in COVID-19. At the level of the study: Both acute and convalescent COVID-19 samples were obtained from the United States, Italy and Spain. Nucleic acid was either cDNA or gDNA, and it came from T cells, B-cell-depleted T cells, or PBMCs.

The authors' processing: For nucleated cells, counts were estimated from reference gene primer amplification. TCRdb's table, derived via immunoSEQ multiplex PCR, lists solely in-frame clones and lacks some. D and trimming come from the DNA, and the V and J calls and clone size come from that table. Of about 150,000 clones listed, 80% are singletons. Sequenced: peripheral blood. The sequence derives from a woman between 45 and 60 years old with acute or convalescent COVID-19.

The CDR3 spells CASSGELAHPSLAKYF. As DNA, the CDR3 is TGTGCCAGCAGTGGTGAGCTAGCGCACCCATCTCTCGCAAAGTACTTC. V usage is TRBV2 and J usage is TRBJ2-7, with D tentatively TRBD2 (6 bases). CDR3 length: 16 amino acids. Per germline, CDR1 SNHLY and CDR2 FYNNEI. Trimming shortened V by 4 bases and J by 11 bases, and 27 bases separated the two germline ends.